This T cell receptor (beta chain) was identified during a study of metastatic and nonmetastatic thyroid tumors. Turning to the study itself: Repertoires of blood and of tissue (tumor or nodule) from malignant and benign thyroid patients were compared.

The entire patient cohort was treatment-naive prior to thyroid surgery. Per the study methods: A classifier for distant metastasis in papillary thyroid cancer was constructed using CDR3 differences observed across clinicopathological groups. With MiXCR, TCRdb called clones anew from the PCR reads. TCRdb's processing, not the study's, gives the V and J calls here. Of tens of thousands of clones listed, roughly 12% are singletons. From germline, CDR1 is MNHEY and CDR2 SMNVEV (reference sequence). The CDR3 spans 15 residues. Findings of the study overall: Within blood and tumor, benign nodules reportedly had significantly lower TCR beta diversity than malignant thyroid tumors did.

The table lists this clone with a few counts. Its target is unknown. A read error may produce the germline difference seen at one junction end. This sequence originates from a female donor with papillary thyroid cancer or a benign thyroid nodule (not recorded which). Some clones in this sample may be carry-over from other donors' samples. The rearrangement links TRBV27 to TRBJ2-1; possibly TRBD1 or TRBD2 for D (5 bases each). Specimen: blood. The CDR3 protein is CASSFGHGGGNEQFF. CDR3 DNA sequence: TGTGCCAGTAGTTTTGGCCATGGTGGGGGCAATGAGCAGTTCTTC.